The rows below give T cell receptor beta chains drawn from one sample of a study of blood T cells in healthy people across ages. TCRdb processed the 5' RACE reads anew with MiXCR; each CDR3 protein has one entry. Among more than 700,000 distinct CDR3 sequences listed, roughly 50% were seen once. Sequencing was done on a sample of blood. Source of these receptors: a man at least 80 years old in good health. Each CDR3 is given without its conserved first and last residue.

>12|TRBV6-6|TRBJ2-5
ASSYSNGGETQY
>13|TRBV20-1|TRBJ1-5
SASDQGFSNQPQH
>13|TRBV15|TRBJ1-5
ATSRGGRGNQPQH
>11|TRBV28|TRBJ2-5
ASSQIWRETQY
>15|TRBV6-5|TRBJ2-1
ASSYRGAGSSYNEQF
>15|TRBV6-1|TRBJ1-5
ASSDGRGIGFRQPQH
>10|TRBV2|TRBJ2-3
ASMFSTDTQY
>14|TRBV18|TRBJ2-7
ASSPRTPSSSYKQY
>14|TRBV10-3|TRBJ2-7
AVSRTGTSRGDEQY
>15|TRBV5-4|TRBJ2-5
ASSLSPLTGAQETQY
>9|TRBV2|TRBJ2-7
ASKQAYEQY
>12|TRBV5-1|TRBJ1-6
ASSPDRVDSPLH
>15|TRBV7-2|TRBJ2-3
ASSFLAGGTSTDTQY
>10|TRBV29-1|TRBJ1-2
SVGQDNYGYT
>11|TRBV20-1|TRBJ2-1
SAREGTRQEQF
>13|TRBV20-1|TRBJ2-1
SFGLSGSALNEQF
>11|TRBV6-2/TRBV6-3|TRBJ1-2
ASSYAGLEGYT
>10|TRBV14|TRBJ2-7
ASSGYPPEQY
>13|TRBV9|TRBJ2-7
ASSRGTGRAYEQY
>13|TRBV5-6|-
ASSSRGTGQYEQY
>11|TRBV29-1|TRBJ1-3
SVERTGGNTIY
>13|TRBV3-1|TRBJ2-5
ASSHRDRGTREQY
>12|TRBV6-2/TRBV6-3|TRBJ1-2
ASSLEWANYGYT
>9|TRBV2|TRBJ2-1
AVSGTWEQF
>14|TRBV7-2|TRBJ1-6
ASSLESGRLNSPLH
>15|TRBV13|TRBJ2-4
AGSRPSGSTAKNIQY
>15|TRBV20-1|TRBJ1-5
SARPPAGARSNQPQH
>11|TRBV28|TRBJ2-7
ASCSGIPYEQY
>9|TRBV29-1|TRBJ2-5
SVDSQETQY
>13|TRBV3-1|TRBJ2-1
ASSQEVLTGNEQF
>13|TRBV12-3/TRBV12-4|TRBJ1-5
ASSLGDRGNQPQH
>13|TRBV20-1|TRBJ1-5
SASMRGYSNQPQH
>12|TRBV5-1|TRBJ1-1
ASSLGVTNTEAF
>12|TRBV4-3|TRBJ2-5
ASSHSTDGETQY
>13|TRBV7-6|TRBJ2-4
ASSLAQNGRGEQY
>10|TRBV5-6|TRBJ2-1
ASSPNTNEQF
>16|TRBV7-2|TRBJ2-3
ASSSMNTLAGAPDTQY
>12|TRBV6-5|-
ASKGLAGSYEQY
>12|TRBV20-1|-
SASGGKPAYEQY
>14|TRBV5-1|TRBJ2-3
ASSGRDKSSTDTQY
>18|TRBV7-6|TRBJ2-3
ASSRPDTVPGQGFTDTQY
>13|TRBV11-2|TRBJ2-6
ASSLWAGGANVLT
>11|TRBV29-1|TRBJ2-5
SAETPSDETQY
>11|TRBV4-1|TRBJ1-1
ASSPSRRAEAF
>11|TRBV24-1|TRBJ2-1
ATSVATFKEQF
>11|TRBV29-1|TRBJ1-1
SAQKGSNTEAF
>14|TRBV5-4|TRBJ1-4
ASSNGQGGANEKLF
>13|TRBV7-2|TRBJ2-5
ASSPQVAYQETQY
>12|TRBV10-3|TRBJ2-5
AISESGVRETQY
>12|TRBV27|TRBJ2-1
ASSSGSLSNEQF
>13|TRBV9|TRBJ2-5
ASSGSGRVQETQY
>18|TRBV12-3/TRBV12-4|TRBJ2-7
ASSLDGYGTTSGRSREQY
>10|TRBV7-9|TRBJ2-7
ASSYLKYEQY
>12|TRBV4-1|TRBJ2-7
ASSNAGTQNEQY